This TCR beta chain was profiled in a study of a mutant IDH1 vaccine in newly diagnosed glioma. Study overall: Patients under treatment included around 60% males and roughly 40% females and had a mean age of about 37 years.

TCRdb's table, derived via immunoSEQ multiplex PCR, lists solely in-frame clones and lacks some. In the table there are 90,000 to 100,000 clones, about 90% of which are singletons. The time point is: week 47, end of study. In the vaccine, a single dose held 300 ug of the mutant IDH1 20-mer peptide, along with topical imiquimod. V lost 6 bases and J 0 bases, leaving 9 bases between the germline ends. CDR3 length: 14 amino acids. Germline values: CDR1 MNHEY, CDR2 SVGAGI. In its sample, this clone was seen a few times. What it recognizes is unknown. This clonotype was obtained from a woman aged 45-65 years with glioma. V and J are TRBV6-5 and TRBJ1-5, with a possible D match to TRBD1 (5 bases). The source was PBMCs, collected from a glioma patient whose treatment included an IDH1 peptide vaccine. The CDR3 DNA is TGTGCCAGCAGATCGACAGCTAGCAATCAGCCCCAGCATTTT. Translation gives CASRSTASNQPQHF.